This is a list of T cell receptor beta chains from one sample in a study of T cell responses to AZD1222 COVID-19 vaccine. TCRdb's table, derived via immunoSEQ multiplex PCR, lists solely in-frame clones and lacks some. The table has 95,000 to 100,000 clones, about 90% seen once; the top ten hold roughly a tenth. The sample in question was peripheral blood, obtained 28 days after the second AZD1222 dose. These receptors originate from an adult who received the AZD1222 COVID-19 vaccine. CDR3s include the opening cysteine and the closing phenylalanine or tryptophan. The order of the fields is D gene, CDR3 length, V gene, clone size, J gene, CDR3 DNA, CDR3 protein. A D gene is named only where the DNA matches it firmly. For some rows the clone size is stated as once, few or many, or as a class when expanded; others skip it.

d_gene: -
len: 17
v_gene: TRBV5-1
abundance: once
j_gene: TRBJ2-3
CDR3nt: TGCGCCAGCAGCCCCATGGTCGGGGACGCTGGCACAGATACGCAGTATTTT
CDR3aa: CASSPMVGDAGTDTQYF

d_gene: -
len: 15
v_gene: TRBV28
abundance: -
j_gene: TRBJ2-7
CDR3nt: TGTGCCAGCTCTAACGGGGGGACAAAAAGTTACGAGCAGTACTTC
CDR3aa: CASSNGGTKSYEQYF

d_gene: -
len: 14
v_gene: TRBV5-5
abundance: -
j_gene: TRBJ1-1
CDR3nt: TGTGCCAGCAGCTTCTTGACAAACCGTTACGAAGCTTTCTTT
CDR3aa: CASSFLTNRYEAFF

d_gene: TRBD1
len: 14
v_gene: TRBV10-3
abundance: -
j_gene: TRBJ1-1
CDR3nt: TGTGCCATCAGTGGGGACAGGGGAAGTACTGAAGCTTTCTTT
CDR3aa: CAISGDRGSTEAFF

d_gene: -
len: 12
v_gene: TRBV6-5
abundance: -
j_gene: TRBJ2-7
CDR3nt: TGTGCCAGCAGGAAACTTAGCTACGAGCAGTACTTC
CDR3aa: CASRKLSYEQYF

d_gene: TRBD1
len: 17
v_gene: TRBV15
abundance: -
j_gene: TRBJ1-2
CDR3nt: TGTGCCACCAGCAGAGATAAGGACGTAGGACAGGTCTATGGCTACACCTTC
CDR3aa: CATSRDKDVGQVYGYTF

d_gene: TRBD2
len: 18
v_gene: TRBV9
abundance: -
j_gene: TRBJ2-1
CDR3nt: TGTGCCAGCAGCGTAGGTATGAGCGGGAGTCAGTCCTACAATGAGCAGTTCTTC
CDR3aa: CASSVGMSGSQSYNEQFF

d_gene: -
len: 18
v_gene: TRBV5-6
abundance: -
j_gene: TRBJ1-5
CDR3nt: TGTGCCAGCAGCTTGAGCGGGGGCGCGGTATATAGCAATCAGCCCCAGCATTTT
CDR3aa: CASSLSGGAVYSNQPQHF

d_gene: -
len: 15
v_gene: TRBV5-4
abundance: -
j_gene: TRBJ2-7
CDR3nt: TGTGCCAGCAGCCTCTCCCGGGACTTAACTAACGAGCAGTACTTC
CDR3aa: CASSLSRDLTNEQYF

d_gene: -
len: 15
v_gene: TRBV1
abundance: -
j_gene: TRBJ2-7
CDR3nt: TGCACCAGCATCCAGGGGCCTAGCGGGAGTTACGAGCAGTACTTC
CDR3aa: CTSIQGPSGSYEQYF

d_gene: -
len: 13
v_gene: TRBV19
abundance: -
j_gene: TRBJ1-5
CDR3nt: TGTGCCAGTAGTATAGATCCAGCGGAGCCCCAGCATTTT
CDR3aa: CASSIDPAEPQHF

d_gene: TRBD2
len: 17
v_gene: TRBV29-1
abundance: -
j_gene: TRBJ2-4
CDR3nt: TGCAGCGTTGAAGATCTGAACCGCGGGGGAACCAAAAACATTCAGTACTTC
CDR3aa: CSVEDLNRGGTKNIQYF

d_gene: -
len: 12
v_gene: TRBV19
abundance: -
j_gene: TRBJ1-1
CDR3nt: TGTGCCAGTATCGGGGAGAACACTGAAGCTTTCTTT
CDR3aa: CASIGENTEAFF

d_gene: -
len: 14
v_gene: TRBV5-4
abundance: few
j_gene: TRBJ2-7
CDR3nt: TGTGCCAGCAGCTTGGGAGTGGACTCCTACGAGCAGTACTTC
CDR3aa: CASSLGVDSYEQYF

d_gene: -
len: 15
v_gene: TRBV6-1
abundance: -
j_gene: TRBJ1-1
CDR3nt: TGTGCCAGCAGTGAATCCCGGGGCCAGAACACTGAAGCTTTCTTT
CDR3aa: CASSESRGQNTEAFF

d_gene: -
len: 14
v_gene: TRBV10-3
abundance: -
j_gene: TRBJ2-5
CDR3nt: TGTGCCATCAGTGATCGTCAGGGGAAAGAGACCCAGTACTTC
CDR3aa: CAISDRQGKETQYF

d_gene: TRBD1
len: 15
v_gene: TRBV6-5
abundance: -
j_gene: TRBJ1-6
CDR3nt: TGTGCCAGCACCGGACAGGGCCTGTTACAGGGATCCCTCCACTTT
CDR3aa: CASTGQGLLQGSLHF

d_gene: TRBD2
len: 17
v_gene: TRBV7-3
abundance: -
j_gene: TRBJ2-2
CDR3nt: TGTGCCAGCAGCTTAAGGGGCGGGAGGGCCGTGACCGGGGAGCTGTTTTTT
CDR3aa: CASSLRGGRAVTGELFF